This section outlines one T cell receptor (beta chain) sequence together with its context. Its antigen is currently unknown. Alongside a J-beta primer mix, a sample-barcoded 5' primer served in a second PCR lasting roughly 6 to 11 cycles. Unique molecular identifiers of 12 random nucleotides labeled each cDNA. In TCRdb, the 5' RACE reads were re-called with MiXCR into one record per CDR3 protein. Of some 1 million distinct CDR3 sequences in the sample, around 43% were seen once. Germline values: CDR1 SNHLY, CDR2 FYNNEI. V lost 7 bases and J lost 2; bases outside the gene matches: 7. The length of the CDR3 is 14 residues. These data originate in a study of blood T cells in healthy people across ages. Study observations and caveats: Comparison with aged donors showed that long-lived donors had more naive CD4+ cells and higher diversity. Getting older went along with TCR beta diversity per million T cells dropping roughly linearly.

The sequenced sample consisted of blood. The sequence was collected from a woman aged 55-75 years in good health. The rearrangement uses TRBV2 and TRBJ2-5, with TRBD1 matching over 7 bases. The CDR3, as DNA: TGTGCCAGCAAACGACAGGGCCAACAAGAGACCCAGTACTTC. Its translation: CASKRQGQQETQYF.